The text below deals with one TCR beta chain. Other DNA sequences of this sample code for an identical CDR3. Authors' data handling: Estimation of nucleated cell counts was performed using reference gene primer amplification. Method: immunoSEQ multiplex PCR; TCRdb's copy keeps in-frame clones and lacks some. V and J calls and clone size are those listed in that table; D and trimming were worked out from the DNA. The table lists approximately 150,000 clones, around nine tenths of them singletons. Looked up from germline, CDR1 is MNHEY and CDR2 is SVGAGI. CDR3 length equals 14 residues. The V end was cut by 2 bases, the J end by 5 bases, with 12 bases between. The sample is drawn from a study of blood T cell repertoires in COVID-19. Across the study: PBMCs, B-cell-depleted T cells, or T cells provided the cDNA or gDNA that made up the material.

Followed over time, Seattle patients had been enrolled while infection was active. This sequence was found in an elderly woman with COVID-19, enrolled during active disease. The sample comprised peripheral blood. The chain uses TRBV6-5 and TRBJ1-1; D unclear. The CDR3 region is CASSYAEVGTEAFF. CDR3 DNA sequence: TGTGCCAGCAGTTACGCAGAGGTTGGAACTGAAGCTTTCTTT.